This T cell receptor beta chain was sequenced in a study of T cell responses to AZD1222 COVID-19 vaccine. The CDR3 is 16 amino acids. Germline V gene sequence: CDR1 MDHEN, CDR2 SYDVKM. V shed 3 bases, J shed 1 base, and the junction held 7 bases outside the gene matches. Data came from immunoSEQ multiplex PCR; TCRdb stores just in-frame clones and leaves some out. The sample lists fewer than 150,000 clones, around 90% occurring once. V gene TRBV28 combines with J gene TRBJ1-1; 8 bases are shared with TRBD1. Sample: peripheral blood, taken 28 days after the second AZD1222 dose. The source is an adult who received the AZD1222 COVID-19 vaccine. As DNA, the CDR3 is TGTGCCAGCAGTTTCGGACAGGGACGAAAGAACACTGAAGCTTTCTTT. This encodes CASSFGQGRKNTEAFF.